This T cell receptor (beta chain) came from a study of T-cell reconstitution after alpha-beta-depleted transplantation in children. The TCRbeta library was prepared with unique molecular identifiers. From the PCR reads, TCRdb called clonotypes with MiXCR, one entry per CDR3 protein. In the table there are 440,000 or so distinct CDR3 sequences, under 13% of which are singletons. This CDR3 is 14 amino acids long. V lost 3 bases, J lost 3 bases, and 11 bases lay in between. The table lists this clonotype with a few counts. V is TRBV12-3 or TRBV12-4 and J is TRBJ1-2; D possibly corresponds to TRBD1 (6 bases). The TCR comes from a human donor who donated a stem cell graft to a child with acute myeloid leukemia. The material sequenced was PBMCs from the stem cell graft donor, taken from the stem cell graft. CDR3 sequence reads: CASSFFRTDYGYTF. The CDR3 region has the DNA TGTGCCAGCAGTTTCTTCCGGACAGACTATGGCTACACCTTC.